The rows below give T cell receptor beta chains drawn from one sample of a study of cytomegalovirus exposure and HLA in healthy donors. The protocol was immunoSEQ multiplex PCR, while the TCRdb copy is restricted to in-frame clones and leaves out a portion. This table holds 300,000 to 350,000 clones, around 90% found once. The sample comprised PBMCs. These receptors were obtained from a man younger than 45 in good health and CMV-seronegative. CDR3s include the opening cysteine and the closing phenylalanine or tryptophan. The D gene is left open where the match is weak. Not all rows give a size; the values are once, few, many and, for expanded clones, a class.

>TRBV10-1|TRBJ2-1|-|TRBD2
CASSEGAGGYYNEQFF
TGCGCCAGCAGTGAGGGAGCGGGGGGATACTACAATGAGCAGTTCTTC
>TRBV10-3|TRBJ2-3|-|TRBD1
CAVRKGGTGADTQYF
TGTGCCGTAAGAAAGGGCGGGACAGGGGCAGATACGCAGTATTTT
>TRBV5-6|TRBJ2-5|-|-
CASSQFPDARETQYF
TGTGCCAGCAGCCAGTTTCCCGATGCTAGGGAGACCCAGTACTTC
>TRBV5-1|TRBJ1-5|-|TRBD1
CASSLAGQGQTQHF
TGCGCCAGCAGCTTGGCCGGACAGGGGCAGACCCAGCATTTT
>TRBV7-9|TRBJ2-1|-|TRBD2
CASSLPGLVTDNEQFF
TGTGCCAGCAGCTTACCGGGACTAGTGACAGACAATGAGCAGTTCTTC
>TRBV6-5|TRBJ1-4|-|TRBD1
CASSYSFSGGEKLFF
TGTGCCAGCAGTTACTCGTTTTCAGGGGGCGAAAAACTGTTTTTT
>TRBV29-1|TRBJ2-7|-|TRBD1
CSVTGGSHEQYF
TGCAGCGTGACAGGGGGTAGTCACGAGCAGTACTTC
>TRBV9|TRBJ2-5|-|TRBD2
CASSVGGSRKETQYF
TGTGCCAGCAGCGTAGGCGGGAGCCGCAAAGAGACCCAGTACTTC
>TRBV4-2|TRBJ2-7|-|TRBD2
CASSQTRLAGPHEQYF
TGTGCCAGCAGCCAAACCCGACTAGCGGGGCCCCACGAGCAGTACTTC
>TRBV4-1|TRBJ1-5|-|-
CASSQERDGPEGHFSNQPQHF
TGCGCCAGCAGCCAAGAAAGAGATGGACCCGAAGGACACTTTAGCAATCAGCCCCAGCATTTT
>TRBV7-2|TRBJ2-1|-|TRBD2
CASSLRASGKEQFF
TGTGCCAGCAGCTTACGAGCTAGCGGTAAGGAGCAGTTCTTC
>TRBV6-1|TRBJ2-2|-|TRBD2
CASKGSGAQTGELFF
TGTGCCAGCAAGGGTAGCGGGGCACAGACCGGGGAGCTGTTTTTT
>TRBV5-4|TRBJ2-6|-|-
CASSFTSSGANVLTF
TGTGCCAGCAGCTTTACAAGCTCTGGGGCCAACGTCCTGACTTTC
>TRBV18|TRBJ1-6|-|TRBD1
CASSPLGQAVNSPLHF
TGTGCCAGCTCACCCCTCGGACAGGCCGTCAATTCACCCCTCCACTTT
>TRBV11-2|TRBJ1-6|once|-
CASSLWVGISPLHF
TGTGCCAGCAGCTTATGGGTCGGGATCTCACCCCTCCACTTT
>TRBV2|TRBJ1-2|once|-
CASSYSEVNGYTF
TGTGCCAGCAGTTACTCTGAGGTAAACGGCTACACCTTC
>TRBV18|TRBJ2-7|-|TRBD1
CASSPGTGDYEQYF
TGTGCCAGCTCACCAGGGACAGGGGACTACGAGCAGTACTTC
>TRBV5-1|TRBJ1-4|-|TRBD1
CASSVDRGLREKLFF
TGCGCCAGCAGCGTAGACAGGGGGCTTCGTGAAAAACTGTTTTTT
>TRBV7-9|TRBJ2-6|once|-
CASSSRGGSGANVLTF
TGTGCCAGCAGTTCCCGTGGGGGGTCTGGGGCCAACGTCCTGACTTTC
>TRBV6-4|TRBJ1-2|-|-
CASSNDRTYGYTF
TGTGCCAGCAGTAATGACAGGACCTATGGCTACACCTTC